The 22 T cell receptor beta chains in this list originate from one sample, sequenced in a study of cytomegalovirus exposure and HLA in healthy donors. Researchers ran the PCR with 60 Vbeta and 13 Jbeta primers. Profiled with immunoSEQ multiplex PCR; TCRdb holds only in-frame clones, not every one. The repertoire holds 100,000 to 150,000 clones, with over 70% as singletons. The sequenced material came from PBMCs. These receptors all come from a middle-aged woman in good health and CMV-seropositive.

The chain carries TRBV28 and TRBJ2-3; D might be TRBD2 (6 bases). Germline assignment: CDR1 MDHEN and CDR2 SYDVKM. V was cut by 5 bases and J by 11 bases, with 14 bases left in between. There are 12 residues in the CDR3. This CDR3 is CASSVTPGLQYF. The DNA of the CDR3 is TGTGCCAGCAGTGTCACACCGGGACTGCAGTATTTT.

The V gene is TRBV2, the J gene TRBJ1-4; 8 positions agree with TRBD1. Trimming cost V 9 bases and J 4 bases; bases outside gene matches: 10. The CDR3 is 15 amino acids. CDR1 is SNHLY, CDR2 FYNNEI, per germline. The CDR3 spells CASRPRTGLNEKLFF. For the CDR3, the DNA is TGTGCCAGTCGACCTAGGACAGGGCTTAATGAAAAACTGTTTTTT.

This rearrangement joins TRBV11-3 to TRBJ2-2; D not certain. V lost 2 bases and J lost 7, with 2 bases in between. From germline, CDR1 is SGHNT and CDR2 YENEEA. This CDR3 region has 11 residues. The CDR3: CASSLRGELFF. The CDR3 DNA reads as TGTGCCAGCAGCTTACGCGGGGAGCTGTTTTTT.

The V gene is TRBV28, the J gene TRBJ1-1; 8 bases line up with TRBD1. CDR3 length: 15 amino acids. J gave up 1 base and V 0 bases, and 1 base lay outside the gene matches. Germline V gives CDR1 MDHEN, CDR2 SYDVKM. The DNA of the CDR3 is TGTGCCAGCAGTTTATGGACAGGGGAGAACACTGAAGCTTTCTTT. It encodes CASSLWTGENTEAFF.

This clone came up once. This chain connects TRBV28 to TRBJ2-2; 8 bases fit TRBD1. In germline, CDR1 is MDHEN, CDR2 SYDVKM. CDR3 length: 15 residues. With 1 base clipped from V and 5 bases from J, the junction kept 3 bases outside the gene matches. The CDR3 protein is CASSLSRQGTGELFF. The CDR3 DNA reads as TGTGCCAGCAGTTTATCCCGACAGGGGACCGGGGAGCTGTTTTTT.

V gene TRBV19 combines with J gene TRBJ2-3; D not certain. CDR3 size: 13 residues. Per germline, CDR1 LNHDA and CDR2 SQIVND (reference sequence). Trimming pared 6 bases from V and 4 bases from J, leaving 11 bases between. The CDR3 spells CASSRDSSDTQYF. The CDR3 bases are TGTGCCAGTAGCAGAGACTCTTCAGATACGCAGTATTTT.

The chain recombines TRBV7-2 with TRBJ1-2; D is possibly TRBD1 (6 bases). Trimming cost V 5 bases and J 2 bases, with 12 bases left between them. There are 14 residues in the CDR3. CDR1 is SGHTA and CDR2 is FQGNSA in the germline V gene. The CDR3 reads CASSREGQNYGYTF. CDR3 DNA: TGTGCCAGCAGCCGGGAAGGACAGAACTATGGCTACACCTTC. Using reference TRBV7-2 and TRBJ1-2 for the parts outside the CDR3, the full variable domain is GAGVSQSPSNKVTEKGKDVELRCDPISGHTALYWYRQSLGQGLEFLIYFQGNSAPDKSGLPSDRFSAERTGGSVSTLTIQRTQQEDSAVYLCASSREGQNYGYTFGSGTRLTVV.

This clone came up a few times. This chain joins TRBV29-1 and TRBJ1-1; 10 nucleotides match TRBD1. The V and J ends lost 1 base and 0 bases, in that order; junction bases with no gene match: 2. Germline-derived CDR1 and CDR2 are SQVTM and ANQGSEA. CDR3 length equals 15 residues. The CDR3 reads CSVEATGGLNTEAFF. In DNA form, the CDR3 reads TGCAGCGTTGAAGCGACAGGGGGCTTGAACACTGAAGCTTTCTTT.

The count of this clone is one. This chain links TRBV5-4 with TRBJ2-7; 10 nucleotides match TRBD1. This CDR3 has 16 residues. Looked up from germline, CDR1 is SGHNT and CDR2 is YYREEE (reference sequence). The J segment lost 3 bases and the V segment lost 4 bases, leaving 10 bases of the junction unmatched. This CDR3 is CASSPLGTGDVYEQYF. CDR3 in DNA: TGTGCCAGCAGCCCCCTCGGGACAGGGGATGTCTACGAGCAGTACTTC.

The chain employs TRBV14 and TRBJ1-2; D unresolved. Germline values: CDR1 SGHDN, CDR2 FVKESK. V shed 6 bases and J shed 8 bases, with 22 bases lying between them. This CDR3 comprises 15 residues. The CDR3 DNA reads TGTGCCAGCAGTGCGTCGCCCGGGCCTGGGGAGGGCTACACCTTC. Its translation: CASSASPGPGEGYTF.

This clone was picked up one time. The V and J genes are TRBV10-1 and TRBJ2-5; a possible D gene is TRBD2 (6 bases). This CDR3 region has 19 residues. The V end was cut by 0 bases, the J end by 4 bases, with 24 bases between. The V gene's germline CDR1 is WNHNN and CDR2 SYGVQD (reference sequence). The CDR3 region is CASSESGTVREGRGETQYF. As DNA, the CDR3 is TGCGCCAGCAGTGAGTCCGGGACTGTGAGAGAGGGTAGGGGAGAGACCCAGTACTTC.

This clone has just a few counts. This sequence joins TRBV15 and TRBJ1-4; 7 bases map to TRBD1. Germline V gene sequence: CDR1 LNHNV, CDR2 YYDKDF (reference sequence). The CDR3 is made up of 18 amino acids. V shed 1 base and J 0 bases; nucleotides not matched to a gene: 8. Here the CDR3 reads CATSRGGQILATNEKLFF. DNA for the CDR3: TGTGCCACCAGCAGAGGGGGACAGATATTGGCAACTAATGAAAAACTGTTTTTT.

This clone has a handful of counts. This sequence joins TRBV5-4 and TRBJ2-1, with D possibly matching TRBD2 (6 bases). Germline CDR1 and CDR2: SGHNT and YYREEE (reference sequence). V was pared by 10 bases and J by 8 bases, with 16 bases between. The CDR3 is 12 amino acids. The CDR3 spells CAPIPTRDEQFF. The CDR3 DNA is TGTGCCCCGATACCGACTAGAGATGAGCAGTTCTTC. The complete variable domain, with remaining parts taken from reference TRBV5-4 and TRBJ2-1, reads ETGVTQSPTHLIKTRGQQVTLRCSSQSGHNTVSWYQQALGQGPQFIFQYYREEENGRGNFPPRFSGLQFPNYSSELNVNALELDDSALYLCAPIPTRDEQFFGPGTRLTVL.

The genes are TRBV7-2 and TRBJ1-2; 10 bases map to TRBD1. Germline lookup yields CDR1 SGHTA and CDR2 FQGNSA. Trimming removed 6 bases from V and 8 bases from J; junction bases left unmatched: 12. CDR3 length: 15 residues. CDR3 DNA: TGTGCCAGCAGTATGATAACCGGGACAGGGGTAGGCTACACCTTC. Its protein product is CASSMITGTGVGYTF.

The rearrangement links TRBV9 to TRBJ2-4; TRBD1 aligns across 8 bases. The germline gives CDR1 SGDLS, CDR2 YYNGEE. This CDR3 has 18 residues. The V gene end was trimmed by 4 bases and the J gene end by 0 bases; junction bases not matched to a gene: 12. This chain's CDR3 is CASSPRQGPDLAKNIQYF. The CDR3 nucleotides are TGTGCCAGCAGCCCAAGACAGGGGCCGGACCTAGCCAAAAACATTCAGTACTTC.

V usage is TRBV30 and J usage is TRBJ1-1; TRBD1 matches 7 bases. CDR3 size: 12 residues. Germline V gene data show CDR1 as GTSNPN and CDR2 as SVGIG (reference sequence). Trimming removed 2 bases from V and 7 bases from J; junction bases left unmatched: 4. CDR3 protein: CAWSLTGNEAFF. CDR3 nucleotide sequence: TGTGCCTGGAGTTTGACAGGGAATGAAGCTTTCTTT.

The chain recombines TRBV18 with TRBJ1-5; 7 bases agree with TRBD1. Germline lookup yields CDR1 KGHSH and CDR2 LQKENI. The CDR3 contains 15 residues. V shed 6 bases and J 1 base; nucleotides not matched to a gene: 6. CDR3 DNA: TGTGCCAGCTCCCCAGACAGGGTGAGCAATCAGCCCCAGCATTTT. Residues: CASSPDRVSNQPQHF.

This clone was seen a few times. V is TRBV18 and J is TRBJ1-2; 11 bases map to TRBD1. CDR3 length equals 16 residues. Germline values: CDR1 KGHSH, CDR2 LQKENI. Trimming at V came to 5 bases and at J to 6 bases, leaving 11 bases not matched to a gene. In DNA form, the CDR3 reads TGTGCCAGCTCATTGGGACAGGGGGAGTCTATTCATGGCTACACCTTC. It translates to CASSLGQGESIHGYTF.

The genes are TRBV27 and TRBJ2-2; D is uncertain. The CDR3 sequence is 13 residues long. V was clipped by 3 bases and J by 1 base, with 3 bases between them. Per germline, CDR1 MNHEY and CDR2 SMNVEV (reference sequence). The CDR3 is CASSLRNTGELFF. CDR3 coding DNA: TGTGCCAGCAGTTTGCGGAACACCGGGGAGCTGTTTTTT.

This clone was seen a single time. The J gene is TRBJ2-1, the V gene TRBV7-6; D not certain. Germline CDR1 reads SGHVS; CDR2 reads FNYEAQ. With 5 bases removed from V and 0 bases from J, the gap between germline ends came to 17 bases. The CDR3 length is 17 residues. CDR3 amino acids: CASSTRPTRSSYNEQFF. CDR3 nucleotide sequence: TGTGCCAGCAGCACACGACCAACCCGGAGCTCCTACAATGAGCAGTTCTTC.

The rearrangement links TRBV19 to TRBJ2-3; 10 positions match TRBD2. The germline CDR1 and CDR2 sequences are LNHDA and SQIVND (reference sequence). Unmatched junction bases numbered 3, after V lost 4 bases and J lost 2 bases. CDR3 length equals 15 residues. The CDR3 region has the DNA TGTGCCAGTAGTACCGGACTAGCGGTCACAGATACGCAGTATTTT. Encoded protein: CASSTGLAVTDTQYF.

The J gene is TRBJ1-2, the V gene TRBV19; tentatively, D is TRBD1 (5 bases). Germline V CDR1 and CDR2: LNHDA, SQIVND (reference sequence). CDR3 length: 19 residues. V was clipped by 7 bases and J by 1 base, with 28 bases between them. The CDR3 DNA sequence: TGTGCCAGTACCACCAGCCTCGGGGGGTTCTCAAGGAATAACTATGGCTACACCTTC. Translated: CASTTSLGGFSRNNYGYTF.